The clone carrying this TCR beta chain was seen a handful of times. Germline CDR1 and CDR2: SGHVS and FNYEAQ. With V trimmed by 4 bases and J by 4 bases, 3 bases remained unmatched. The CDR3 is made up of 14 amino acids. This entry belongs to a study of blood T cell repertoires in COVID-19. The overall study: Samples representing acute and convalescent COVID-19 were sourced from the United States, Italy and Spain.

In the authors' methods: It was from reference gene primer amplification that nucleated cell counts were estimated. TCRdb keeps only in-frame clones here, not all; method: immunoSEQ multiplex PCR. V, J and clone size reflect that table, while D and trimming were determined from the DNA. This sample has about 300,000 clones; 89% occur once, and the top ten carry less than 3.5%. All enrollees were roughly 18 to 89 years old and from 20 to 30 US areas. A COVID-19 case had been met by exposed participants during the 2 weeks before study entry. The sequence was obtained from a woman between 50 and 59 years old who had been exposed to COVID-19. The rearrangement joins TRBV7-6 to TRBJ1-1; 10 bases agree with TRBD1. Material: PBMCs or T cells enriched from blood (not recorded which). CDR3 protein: CASSSDRGITEAFF. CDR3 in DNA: TGTGCCAGCAGCTCGGACAGGGGGATCACTGAAGCTTTCTTT.